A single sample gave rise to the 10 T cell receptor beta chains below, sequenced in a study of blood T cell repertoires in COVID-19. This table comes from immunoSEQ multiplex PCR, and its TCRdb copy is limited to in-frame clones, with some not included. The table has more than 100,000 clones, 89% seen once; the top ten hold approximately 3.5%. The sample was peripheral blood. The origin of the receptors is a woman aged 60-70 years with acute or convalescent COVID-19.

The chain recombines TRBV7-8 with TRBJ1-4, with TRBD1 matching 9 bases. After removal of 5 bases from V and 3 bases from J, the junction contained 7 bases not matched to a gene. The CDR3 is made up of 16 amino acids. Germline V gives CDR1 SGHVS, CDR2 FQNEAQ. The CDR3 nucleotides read TGTGCCAGCAGCGTATACAGGGGGCCAGCTAATGAAAAACTGTTTTTT. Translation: CASSVYRGPANEKLFF.

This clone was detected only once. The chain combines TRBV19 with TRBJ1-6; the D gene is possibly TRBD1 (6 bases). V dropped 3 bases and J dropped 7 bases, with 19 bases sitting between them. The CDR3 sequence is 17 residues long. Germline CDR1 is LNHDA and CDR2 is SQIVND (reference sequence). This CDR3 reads CASSMGRAGAKNSPLHF. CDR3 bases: TGTGCCAGTAGTATGGGGAGGGCGGGGGCGAAGAATTCACCCCTCCACTTT. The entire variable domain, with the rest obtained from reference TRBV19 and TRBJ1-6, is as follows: DGGITQSPKYLFRKEGQNVTLSCEQNLNHDAMYWYRQDPGQGLRLIYYSQIVNDFQKGDIAEGYSVSREKKESFPLTVTSAQKNPTAFYLCASSMGRAGAKNSPLHFGNGTRLTVT.

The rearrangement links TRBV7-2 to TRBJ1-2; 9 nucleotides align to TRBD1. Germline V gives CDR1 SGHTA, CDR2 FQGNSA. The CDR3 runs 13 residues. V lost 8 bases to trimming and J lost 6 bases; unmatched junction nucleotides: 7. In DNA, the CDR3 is TGTGCCAGCTTACAGGGACAGGGCAATGGCTACACCTTC. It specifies CASLQGQGNGYTF.

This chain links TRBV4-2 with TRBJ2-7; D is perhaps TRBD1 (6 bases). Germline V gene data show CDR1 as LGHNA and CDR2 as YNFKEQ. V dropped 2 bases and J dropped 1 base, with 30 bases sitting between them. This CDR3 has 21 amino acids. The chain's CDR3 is CASSQLLLRPGPLGASYEQYF. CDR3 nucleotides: TGTGCCAGCAGCCAACTCCTATTACGGCCGGGACCCCTGGGGGCTTCCTACGAGCAGTACTTC.

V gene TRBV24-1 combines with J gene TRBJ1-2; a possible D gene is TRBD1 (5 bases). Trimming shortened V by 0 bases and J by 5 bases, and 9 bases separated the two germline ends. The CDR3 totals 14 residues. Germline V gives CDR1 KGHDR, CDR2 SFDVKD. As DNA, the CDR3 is TGTGCCACCAGTGATTTGGGCAGGGAATATGGCTACACCTTC. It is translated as CATSDLGREYGYTF.

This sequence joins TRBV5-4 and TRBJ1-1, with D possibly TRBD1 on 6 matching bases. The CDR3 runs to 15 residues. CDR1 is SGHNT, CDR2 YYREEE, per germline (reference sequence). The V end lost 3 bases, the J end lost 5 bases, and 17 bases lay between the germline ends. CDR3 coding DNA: TGTGCCAGCAGCTCCATTCAACAGGGAGGGACTGAAGCTTTCTTT. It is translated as CASSSIQQGGTEAFF.

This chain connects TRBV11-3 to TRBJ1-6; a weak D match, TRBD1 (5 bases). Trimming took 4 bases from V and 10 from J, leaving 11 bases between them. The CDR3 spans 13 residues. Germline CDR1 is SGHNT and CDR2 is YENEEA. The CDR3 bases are TGTGCCAGCAGCTCGGACATTCGGTCACCCCTCCACTTT. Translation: CASSSDIRSPLHF.

The CDR3 bases are TGTGCCAGCAGCCAGGCTAGCGACTACAATGAGCAGTTCTTC. Translated, it gives CASSQASDYNEQFF. The chain has TRBV4-2 and TRBJ2-1, with a weak D call TRBD2 (6 bases). CDR1 and CDR2 from the germline V gene are LGHNA and YNFKEQ. With 3 bases removed from V and 3 bases from J, the gap between germline ends came to 9 bases. The CDR3 loop spans 14 amino acids.

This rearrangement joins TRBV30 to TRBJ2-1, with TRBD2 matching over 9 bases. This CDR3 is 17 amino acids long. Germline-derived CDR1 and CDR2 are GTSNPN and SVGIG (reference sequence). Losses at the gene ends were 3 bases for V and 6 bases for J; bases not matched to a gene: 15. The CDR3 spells CAWSRGVAGARRNEQFF. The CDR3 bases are TGTGCCTGGAGCCGGGGAGTAGCGGGAGCCCGGCGCAATGAGCAGTTCTTC. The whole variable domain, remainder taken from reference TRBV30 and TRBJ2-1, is SQTIHQWPATLVQPVGSPLSLECTVEGTSNPNLYWYRQAAGRGLQLLFYSVGIGQISSEVPQNLSASRPQDRQFILSSKKLLLSDSGFYLCAWSRGVAGARRNEQFFGPGTRLTVL.

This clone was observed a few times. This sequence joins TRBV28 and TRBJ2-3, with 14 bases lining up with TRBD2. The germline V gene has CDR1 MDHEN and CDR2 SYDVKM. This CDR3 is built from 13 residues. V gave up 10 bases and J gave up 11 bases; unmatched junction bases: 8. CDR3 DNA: TGTGCCACAGGGACTAGCGGGAGTTTGCAGCAGTATTTT. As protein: CATGTSGSLQQYF.